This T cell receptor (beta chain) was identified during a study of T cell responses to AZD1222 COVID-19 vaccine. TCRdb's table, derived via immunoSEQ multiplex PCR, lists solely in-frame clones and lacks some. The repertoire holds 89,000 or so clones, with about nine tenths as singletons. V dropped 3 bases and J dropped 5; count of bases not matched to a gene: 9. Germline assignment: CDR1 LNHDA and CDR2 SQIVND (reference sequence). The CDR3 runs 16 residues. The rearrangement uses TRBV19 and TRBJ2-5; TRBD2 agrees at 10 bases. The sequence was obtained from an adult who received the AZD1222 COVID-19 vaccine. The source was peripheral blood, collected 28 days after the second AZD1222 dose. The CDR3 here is CASSIQIAGGVETQYF. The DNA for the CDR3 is TGTGCCAGTAGTATCCAGATAGCGGGAGGAGTGGAGACCCAGTACTTC.